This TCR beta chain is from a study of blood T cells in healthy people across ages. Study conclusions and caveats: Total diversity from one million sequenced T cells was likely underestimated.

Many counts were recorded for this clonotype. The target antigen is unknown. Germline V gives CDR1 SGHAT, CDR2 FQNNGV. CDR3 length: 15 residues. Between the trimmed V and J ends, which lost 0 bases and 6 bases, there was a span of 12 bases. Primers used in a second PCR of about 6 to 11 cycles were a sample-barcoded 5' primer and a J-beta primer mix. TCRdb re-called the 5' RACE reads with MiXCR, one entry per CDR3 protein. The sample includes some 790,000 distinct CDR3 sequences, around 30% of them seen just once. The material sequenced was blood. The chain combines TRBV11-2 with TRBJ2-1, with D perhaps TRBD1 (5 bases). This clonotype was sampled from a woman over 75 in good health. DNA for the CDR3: TGTGCCAGCAGCTTAGATGGTAGCAGGGTCAATGAGCAGTTCTTC. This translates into CASSLDGSRVNEQFF.